This T cell receptor (beta chain) was identified during a study of T cells in Graves' hyperthyroidism and ophthalmopathy. Study in general: At the time of initial diagnosis and before any treatment, peripheral blood was collected.

This clonotype was observed at least ten times. The source material, RNA transcripts, was used to amplify TCR beta CDR3 regions. The TCR CDR3 first-round RT-PCR relied on the HTBI primer set. Using its own MiXCR run on the multiplex PCR reads, TCRdb lists one record per CDR3 protein. The repertoire consists of around 500,000 distinct CDR3 sequences, with approximately 15% occurring once and the leading ten covering 15% to 20%. The germline V gene has CDR1 SGHTA and CDR2 FQGTGA. V was pared by 7 bases and J by 1 base, with 15 bases between. The CDR3 consists of 15 residues. The chain employs TRBV7-3 and TRBJ2-3; D perhaps matches TRBD2 (7 bases). The receptor's source is a woman aged 18-29 years with Graves' hyperthyroidism. Sequenced material: blood. CDR3 protein: CASKPGGKRTDTQYF. In nucleotides, the CDR3 is TGTGCCAGCAAACCGGGGGGCAAGCGCACAGATACGCAGTATTTT.